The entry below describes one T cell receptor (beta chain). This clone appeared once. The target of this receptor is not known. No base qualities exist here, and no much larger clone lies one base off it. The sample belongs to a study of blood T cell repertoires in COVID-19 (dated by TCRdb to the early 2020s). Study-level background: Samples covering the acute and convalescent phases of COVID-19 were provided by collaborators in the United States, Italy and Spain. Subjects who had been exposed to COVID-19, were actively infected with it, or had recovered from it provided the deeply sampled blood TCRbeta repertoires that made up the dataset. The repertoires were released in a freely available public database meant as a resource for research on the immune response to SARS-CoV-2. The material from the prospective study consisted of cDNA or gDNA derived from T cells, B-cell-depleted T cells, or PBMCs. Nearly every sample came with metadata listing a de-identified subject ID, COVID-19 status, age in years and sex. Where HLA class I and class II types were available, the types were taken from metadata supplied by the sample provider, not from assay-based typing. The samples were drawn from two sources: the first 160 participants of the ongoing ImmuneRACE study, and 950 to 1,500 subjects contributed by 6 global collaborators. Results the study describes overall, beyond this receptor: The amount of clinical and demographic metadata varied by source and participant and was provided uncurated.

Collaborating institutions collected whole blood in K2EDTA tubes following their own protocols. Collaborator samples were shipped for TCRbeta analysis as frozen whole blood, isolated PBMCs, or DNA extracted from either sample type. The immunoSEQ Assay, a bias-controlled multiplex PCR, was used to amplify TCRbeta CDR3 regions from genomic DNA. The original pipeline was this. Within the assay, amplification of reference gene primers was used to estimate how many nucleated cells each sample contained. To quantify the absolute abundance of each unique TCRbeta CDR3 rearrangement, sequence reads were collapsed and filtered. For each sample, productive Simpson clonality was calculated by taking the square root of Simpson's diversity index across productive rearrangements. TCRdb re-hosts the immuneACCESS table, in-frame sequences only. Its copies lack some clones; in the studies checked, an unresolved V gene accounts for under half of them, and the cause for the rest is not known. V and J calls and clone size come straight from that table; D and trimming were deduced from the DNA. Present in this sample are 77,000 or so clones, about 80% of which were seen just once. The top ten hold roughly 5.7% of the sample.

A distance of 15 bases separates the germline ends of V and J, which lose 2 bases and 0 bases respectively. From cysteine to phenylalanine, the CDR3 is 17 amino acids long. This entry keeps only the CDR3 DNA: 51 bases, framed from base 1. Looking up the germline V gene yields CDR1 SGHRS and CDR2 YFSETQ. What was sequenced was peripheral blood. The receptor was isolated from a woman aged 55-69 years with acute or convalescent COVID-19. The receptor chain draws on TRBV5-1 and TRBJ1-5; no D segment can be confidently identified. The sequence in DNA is TGCGCCAGCAGCTTAACCGAAAGAGGGTATAGCAATCAGCCCCAGCATTTT. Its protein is CASSLTERGYSNQPQHF.